This is a list of T cell receptor beta chains from one sample in a study of immune heterogeneity within non-small cell lung tumors. TCRdb called the multiplex PCR reads again in MiXCR, with one record for every CDR3 protein. This table has some 10,000 distinct CDR3 sequences, approximately 34% appearing once. The sequenced material came from lung tumor tissue. The receptor set was obtained from a man aged 60-69 years with non-small cell lung cancer. CDR3s include the opening cysteine and the closing phenylalanine or tryptophan. A D gene is named only where the DNA matches it firmly. For some rows the clone size is stated as once, few or many, or as a class when expanded; others skip it.

>TRBV5-4|.|TRBD1|TRBJ2-2
CASSSGQGGNTGELFF
TGTGCCAGCAGCTCGGGACAGGGGGGGAACACCGGGGAGCTGTTTTTT
>TRBV5-6|many|.|TRBJ2-1
CASIRREKGNEQFF
TGTGCCAGCATACGTCGGGAGAAGGGGAATGAGCAGTTCTTC
>TRBV30|medium-sized|TRBD1|TRBJ2-1
CAFKDRGKGEQFF
TGTGCCTTTAAGGACAGGGGGAAGGGTGAGCAGTTCTTC
>TRBV3-1|few|.|TRBJ2-3
CASSQRGTDTQYF
TGTGCCAGCAGCCAGCGGGGCACAGATACGCAGTATTTT
>TRBV5-1|medium-sized|.|TRBJ2-7
CASSLPTAAYEQYF
TGCGCCAGCAGCCTACCGACAGCAGCCTACGAGCAGTACTTC
>TRBV9|.|TRBD2|TRBJ2-1
CASSAAGGGREQFF
TGTGCCAGCAGCGCAGCGGGAGGGGGTAGGGAGCAGTTCTTC
>TRBV6-1|.|TRBD2|TRBJ2-7
CASSGTSGSSYEQYF
TGTGCCAGCAGTGGGACTAGCGGGAGCTCCTACGAGCAGTACTTC
>TRBV9|few|.|TRBJ2-7
CASSISAGPSMVQYF
TGTGCCAGCAGCATCTCGGCAGGTCCGTCTATGGTGCAGTACTTC
>TRBV20-1|many|.|TRBJ1-1
CSASSQGGTEAFF
TGCAGTGCTAGTTCCCAGGGAGGGACTGAAGCTTTCTTT
>TRBV30|.|TRBD2|TRBJ2-1
CAWSVGAGGSDEQFF
TGTGCCTGGAGTGTGGGAGCGGGGGGGAGCGATGAGCAGTTCTTC
>TRBV6-1|medium-sized|.|TRBJ1-5
CASSAGVSNQPQHF
TGTGCCAGCAGTGCGGGAGTTAGCAATCAGCCCCAGCATTTT
>TRBV28|medium-sized|.|TRBJ1-6
CASSLGQKDSPLHF
TGTGCCAGCAGCCTAGGACAGAAGGATTCACCCCTCCACTTT
>TRBV27|many|TRBD1|TRBJ2-4
CASSDRTGIAKNIQYF
TGTGCCAGCAGTGATCGGACAGGGATAGCCAAAAACATTCAGTACTTC
>TRBV4-1|.|.|TRBJ2-1
CASSPRAGTILWDEQFF
TGCGCCAGCAGCCCCCGCGCCGGGACAATCCTCTGGGATGAGCAGTTCTTC
>TRBV24-1|medium-sized|.|TRBJ2-7
CATSRYEQYF
TGTGCCACCAGCCGTTACGAGCAGTACTTC
>TRBV4-1|many|TRBD1|TRBJ2-3
CASSQEDRGRTDTQYF
TGCGCCAGCAGCCAAGAAGACAGGGGGCGTACAGATACGCAGTATTTT
>TRBV5-6|many|.|TRBJ2-2
CASSLDSGRTGELFF
TGTGCCAGCAGCTTGGATTCAGGCCGTACCGGGGAGCTGTTTTTT
>TRBV7-6|few|TRBD2|TRBJ2-3
CASSAGGQGTDTQYF
TGTGCCAGCAGCGCGGGGGGCCAGGGAACAGATACGCAGTATTTT
>TRBV6-2/TRBV6-3|.|TRBD2|TRBJ2-5
CASSYSGTSGEETQYF
TGTGCCAGCAGTTACTCGGGGACTAGCGGGGAGGAGACCCAGTACTTC
>TRBV20-1|many|TRBD1|TRBJ1-1
CSAKSPTGITEAFF
TGCAGTGCTAAGTCACCGACAGGGATCACTGAAGCTTTCTTT
>TRBV5-6|medium-sized|.|TRBJ2-7
CASSLKADGVLGEQYF
TGTGCCAGCAGCTTGAAAGCCGACGGGGTCCTCGGCGAGCAGTACTTC
>TRBV7-9|large|.|TRBJ1-2
CASSRAYGYTF
TGTGCCAGCAGCCGGGCCTATGGCTACACCTTC
>TRBV11-3|.|TRBD1|TRBJ1-1
CASSGQGGTEAFF
TGTGCCAGCAGCGGACAGGGAGGCACTGAAGCTTTCTTT
>TRBV27|.|.|TRBJ2-7
CASSLFRGPDYEQYF
TGTGCCAGCAGTTTATTCCGGGGACCAGACTACGAGCAGTACTTC
>TRBV6-4|medium-sized|.|TRBJ1-1
CASSEIPNTEAFF
TGTGCCAGCAGTGAGATCCCGAACACTGAAGCTTTCTTT
>TRBV7-8|.|TRBD2|TRBJ2-7
CASSPLAGGRYEQYF
TGTGCCAGCAGCCCACTAGCGGGAGGGCGATACGAGCAGTACTTC
>TRBV5-1|many|TRBD1|TRBJ1-4
CASSLGQGASNEKLFF
TGCGCCAGCAGCTTGGGACAGGGGGCATCTAATGAAAAACTGTTTTTT
>TRBV19|.|.|TRBJ2-5
CASSVGAQETQYF
TGTGCCAGTAGTGTCGGAGCCCAAGAGACCCAGTACTTC
>TRBV28|.|TRBD2|TRBJ2-1
CASTPPSGSLYNEQFF
TGTGCCAGCACCCCCCCTAGCGGGTCACTCTACAATGAGCAGTTCTTC
>TRBV25-1|few|.|TRBJ2-1
CASSDKLYNEQFF
TGTGCCAGCAGTGATAAACTTTACAATGAGCAGTTCTTC
>TRBV6-1|.|TRBD1|TRBJ1-5
CASSGTGVQPQHF
TGTGCCAGCAGCGGGACAGGGGTTCAGCCCCAGCATTTT
>TRBV6-2/TRBV6-3|medium-sized|.|TRBJ2-3
CASSQGRFSTDTQYF
TGTGCCAGCAGCCAGGGACGGTTTAGCACAGATACGCAGTATTTT
>TRBV6-5|many|TRBD1|TRBJ2-1
CASSYSGGEFNEQFF
TGTGCCAGCAGTTACTCAGGGGGCGAATTCAATGAGCAGTTCTTC
>TRBV5-1|few|.|TRBJ2-3
CASSLVTNSDTQYF
TGCGCCAGCAGCTTGGTGACGAACTCAGATACGCAGTATTTT
>TRBV11-1|medium-sized|.|TRBJ2-7
CASTLAGPLSYEQYF
TGTGCCAGCACCCTTGCGGGGCCCCTCTCCTACGAGCAGTACTTC
>TRBV5-1|medium-sized|TRBD1|TRBJ1-3
CASSLGTGVESGNTIYF
TGCGCCAGCAGCTTGGGGACAGGGGTAGAATCTGGAAACACCATATATTTT
>TRBV7-2|many|TRBD1|TRBJ1-1
CASALKQGGTEAFF
TGTGCCAGCGCATTAAAACAGGGGGGCACTGAAGCTTTCTTT
>TRBV6-2/TRBV6-3|medium-sized|.|TRBJ1-5
CASSFIPGLSTHQPQHF
TGTGCCAGCAGTTTCATCCCGGGACTGAGTACCCATCAGCCCCAGCATTTT
>TRBV25-1|few|.|TRBJ2-1
CASSYSHNEQFF
TGTGCCAGCTCCTACTCCCACAATGAGCAGTTCTTC
>TRBV19|many|TRBD2|TRBJ2-3
CASSITGTTTDTQYF
TGTGCCAGTAGTATAACCGGGACTACCACAGATACGCAGTATTTT